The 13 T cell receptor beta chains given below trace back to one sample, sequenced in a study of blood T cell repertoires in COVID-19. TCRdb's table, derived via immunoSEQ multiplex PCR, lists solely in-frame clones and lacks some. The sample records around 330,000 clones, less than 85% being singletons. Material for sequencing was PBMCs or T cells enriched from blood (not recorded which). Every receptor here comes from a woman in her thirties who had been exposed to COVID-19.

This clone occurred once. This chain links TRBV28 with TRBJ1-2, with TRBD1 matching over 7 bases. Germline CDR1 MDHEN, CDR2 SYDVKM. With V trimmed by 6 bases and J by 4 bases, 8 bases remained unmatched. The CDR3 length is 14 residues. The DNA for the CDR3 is TGTGCCAGCAGGACTACAGGGGCGGGCTATGGCTACACCTTC. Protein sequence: CASRTTGAGYGYTF.

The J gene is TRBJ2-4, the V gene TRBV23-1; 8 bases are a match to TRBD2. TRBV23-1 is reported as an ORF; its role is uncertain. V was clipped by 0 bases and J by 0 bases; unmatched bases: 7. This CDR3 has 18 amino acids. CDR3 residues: CASSQSPGGELAKNIQYF. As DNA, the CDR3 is TGCGCCAGCAGTCAATCCCCCGGGGGGGAGCTAGCCAAAAACATTCAGTACTTC.

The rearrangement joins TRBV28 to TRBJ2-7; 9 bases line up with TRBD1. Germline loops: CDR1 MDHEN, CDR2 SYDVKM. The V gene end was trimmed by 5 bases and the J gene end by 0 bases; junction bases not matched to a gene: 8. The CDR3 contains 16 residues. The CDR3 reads CASSEPGQGFSYEQYF. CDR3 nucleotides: TGTGCCAGCAGTGAGCCGGGACAGGGTTTCTCCTACGAGCAGTACTTC.

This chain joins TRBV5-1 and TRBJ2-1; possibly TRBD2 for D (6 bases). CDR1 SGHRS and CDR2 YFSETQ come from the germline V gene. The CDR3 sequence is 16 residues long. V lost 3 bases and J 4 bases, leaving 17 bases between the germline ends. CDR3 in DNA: TGCGCCAGCAGCTCCGCCTCCGCGGGGTCTTACAATGAGCAGTTCTTC. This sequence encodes CASSSASAGSYNEQFF.

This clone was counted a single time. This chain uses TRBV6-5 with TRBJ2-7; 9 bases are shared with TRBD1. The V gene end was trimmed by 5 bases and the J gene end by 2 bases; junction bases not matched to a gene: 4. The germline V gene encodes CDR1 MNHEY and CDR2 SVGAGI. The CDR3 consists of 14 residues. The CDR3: CASSLGTGPYEQYF. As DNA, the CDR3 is TGTGCCAGCAGTCTTGGGACAGGGCCCTACGAGCAGTACTTC.

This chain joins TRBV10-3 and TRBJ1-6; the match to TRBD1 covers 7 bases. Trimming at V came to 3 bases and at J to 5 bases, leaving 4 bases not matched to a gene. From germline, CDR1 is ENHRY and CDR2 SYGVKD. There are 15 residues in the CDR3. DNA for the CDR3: TGTGCCATCAGTGAAAAGGGGGCGGATAATTCACCCCTCCACTTT. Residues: CAISEKGADNSPLHF.

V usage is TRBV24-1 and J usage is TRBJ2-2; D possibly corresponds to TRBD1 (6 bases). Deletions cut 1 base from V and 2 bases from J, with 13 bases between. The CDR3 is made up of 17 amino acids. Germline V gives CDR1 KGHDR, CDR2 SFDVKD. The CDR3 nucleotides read TGTGCCACCAGTGATTTCCCGAACAGGGTTAACACCGGGGAGCTGTTTTTT. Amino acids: CATSDFPNRVNTGELFF.

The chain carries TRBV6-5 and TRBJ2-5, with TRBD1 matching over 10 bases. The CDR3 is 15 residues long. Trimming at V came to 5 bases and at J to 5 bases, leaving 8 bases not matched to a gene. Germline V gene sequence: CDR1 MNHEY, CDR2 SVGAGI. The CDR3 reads CASSPRGQGGETQYF. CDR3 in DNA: TGTGCCAGCAGTCCGCGCGGACAGGGGGGGGAGACCCAGTACTTC.

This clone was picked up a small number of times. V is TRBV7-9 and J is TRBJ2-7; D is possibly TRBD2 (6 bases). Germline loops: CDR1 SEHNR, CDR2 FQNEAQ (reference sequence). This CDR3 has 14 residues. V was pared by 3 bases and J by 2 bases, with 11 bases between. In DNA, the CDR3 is TGTGCCAGCAGCTTTGGGCTAGCGCCCTACGAGCAGTACTTC. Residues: CASSFGLAPYEQYF.

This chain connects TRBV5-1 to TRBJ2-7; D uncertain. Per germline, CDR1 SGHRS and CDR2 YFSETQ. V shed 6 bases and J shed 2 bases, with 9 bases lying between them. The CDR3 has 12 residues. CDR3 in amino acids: CASTSETYEQYF. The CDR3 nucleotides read TGCGCCAGCACCTCGGAGACCTACGAGCAGTACTTC.

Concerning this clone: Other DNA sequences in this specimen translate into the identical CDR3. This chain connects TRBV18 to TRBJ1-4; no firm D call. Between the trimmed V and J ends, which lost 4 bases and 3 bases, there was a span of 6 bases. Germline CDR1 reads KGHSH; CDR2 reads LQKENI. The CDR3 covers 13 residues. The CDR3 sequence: CASSRGSNEKLFF. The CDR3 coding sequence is TGTGCCAGCTCACGAGGGTCTAATGAAAAACTGTTTTTT. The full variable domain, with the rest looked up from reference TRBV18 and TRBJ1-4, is NAGVMQNPRHLVRRRGQEARLRCSPMKGHSHVYWYRQLPEEGLKFMVYLQKENIIDESGMPKERFSAEFPKEGPSILRIQQVVRGDSAAYFCASSRGSNEKLFFGSGTQLSVL.

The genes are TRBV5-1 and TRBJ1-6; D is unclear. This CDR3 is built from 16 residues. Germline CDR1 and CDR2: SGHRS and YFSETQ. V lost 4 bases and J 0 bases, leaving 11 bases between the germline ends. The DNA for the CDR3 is TGCGCCAGCAGCCAGAGGGAGGTCTCCTATAATTCACCCCTCCACTTT. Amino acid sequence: CASSQREVSYNSPLHF.

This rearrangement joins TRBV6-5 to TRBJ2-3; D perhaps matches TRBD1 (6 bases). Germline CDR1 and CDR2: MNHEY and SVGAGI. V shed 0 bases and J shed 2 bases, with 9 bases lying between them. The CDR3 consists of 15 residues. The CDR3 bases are TGTGCCAGCAGTTACTCCGGACAGCCCACAGATACGCAGTATTTT. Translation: CASSYSGQPTDTQYF.